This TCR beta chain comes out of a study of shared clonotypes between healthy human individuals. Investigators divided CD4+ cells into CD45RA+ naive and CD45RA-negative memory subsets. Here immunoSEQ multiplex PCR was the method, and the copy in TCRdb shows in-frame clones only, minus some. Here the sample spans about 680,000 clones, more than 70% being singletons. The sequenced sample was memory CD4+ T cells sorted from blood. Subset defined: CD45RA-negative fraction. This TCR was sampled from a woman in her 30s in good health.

Here the CDR3 DNA reads TGTGCCAGTAGTAGGGGGTTGGCCGGGGAGCTGTTTTTT. As protein: CASSRGLAGELFF. This chain connects TRBV19 to TRBJ2-2, with D perhaps matching TRBD1 or TRBD2 (5 bases each). V was clipped by 4 bases and J by 6 bases, with 9 bases between them. CDR1 and CDR2 (germline): LNHDA, SQIVND (reference sequence). The CDR3 extends over 13 amino acids.